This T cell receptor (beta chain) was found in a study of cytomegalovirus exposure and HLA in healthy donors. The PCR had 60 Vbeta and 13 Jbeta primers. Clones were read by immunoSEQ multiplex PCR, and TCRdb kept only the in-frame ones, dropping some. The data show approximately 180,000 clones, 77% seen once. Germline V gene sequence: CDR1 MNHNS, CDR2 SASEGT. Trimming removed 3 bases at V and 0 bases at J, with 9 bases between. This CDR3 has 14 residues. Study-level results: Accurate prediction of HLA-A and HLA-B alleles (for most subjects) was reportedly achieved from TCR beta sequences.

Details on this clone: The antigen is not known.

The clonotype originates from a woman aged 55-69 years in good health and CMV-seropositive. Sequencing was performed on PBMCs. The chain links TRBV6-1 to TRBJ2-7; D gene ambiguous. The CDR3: CASSEGSLSYEQYF. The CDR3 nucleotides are TGTGCCAGCAGTGAGGGCAGCCTCTCCTACGAGCAGTACTTC.